The entry below describes one TCR beta chain. What it binds is not known. The data belong to a study of B cell selection in AIRE deficiency. Overall study results and limits: Patient Tconv and Treg cells showed healthy-like TCRBV usage, CDR3 length, diversity. Shared Treg sequences were biased toward short CDR3s with few non-templated nucleotide insertions.

In the source study's methods: Conventional T cell pools: about 11x10^4 distinct patient, about 150,000 donor TCRbeta sequences. Data came from immunoSEQ multiplex PCR; TCRdb stores just in-frame clones and leaves some out. V, J and clone size are taken as reported in that table, and D and trimming were inferred from the DNA itself. The data hold under 30,000 clones, with 95% to 98% observed a single time. Germline CDR1 and CDR2: LGHNT and FRNRAP. The CDR3 consists of 16 residues. Trimming shortened V by 5 bases and J by 0 bases, and 14 bases separated the two germline ends. Sorting defined conventional CD4 T cells as CD4+CD127+.

The genes are TRBV12-5 and TRBJ2-1; the D gene is possibly TRBD2 (5 bases). The source material was conventional CD4+ T cells sorted from PBMCs. The source of this sequence is a human donor with AIRE deficiency. CDR3 in amino acids: CASGPRRQNSYNEQFF. The CDR3 region has the DNA TGTGCTAGTGGTCCAAGGAGGCAAAACTCCTACAATGAGCAGTTCTTC.